These 5 T cell receptor beta chains were all obtained from the same sample, sequenced in a study of CD8+CD57+ T cells in acquired aplastic anemia. Patients included in sequencing had previously demonstrated CD8+CD57+ cell expansion by flow cytometry. Genomic DNA, serving as template, underwent TCR beta VDJ and CDR3 profiling. A single record per CDR3 protein comes from TCRdb applying MiXCR to the reads. The sample has 450,000 to 600,000 distinct CDR3 sequences, around a third seen once. Sequences were obtained from sorted CD4+, CD8+, or CD8+CD57+ T cells (not recorded which) from PBMCs. Every receptor here comes from a human donor with aplastic anemia.

At least ten counts were recorded for this clonotype. The chain has TRBV19 and TRBJ1-4, with TRBD1 as a possible D gene (6 bases). Trimming took off 4 bases at V and 3 bases at J, with 9 bases between the two ends. Germline values: CDR1 LNHDA, CDR2 SQIVND (reference sequence). This CDR3 spans 14 amino acids. Written as DNA, the CDR3 is TGTGCCAGTAGTAGGACAGCGTCTAATGAAAAACTGTTTTTT. This codes for CASSRTASNEKLFF. The full variable domain, in which reference TRBV19 and TRBJ1-4 provide the parts outside the CDR3, is DGGITQSPKYLFRKEGQNVTLSCEQNLNHDAMYWYRQDPGQGLRLIYYSQIVNDFQKGDIAEGYSVSREKKESFPLTVTSAQKNPTAFYLCASSRTASNEKLFFGSGTQLSVL.

Comments on this clonotype: A much larger clone sits a single nucleotide away, making a read error possible. The chain is built from TRBV19 and TRBJ1-1; weak D call: TRBD1 (6 bases). V lost 10 bases to trimming and J lost 9 bases, with 21 bases between them. This CDR3 is built from 13 residues. Germline assignment: CDR1 LNHDA and CDR2 SQIVND (reference sequence). The CDR3 here is CATGEGGGTKAFF. As DNA, the CDR3 is TGTGCCACCGGGGAGGGGGGAGGTACTAAAGCTTTCTTT.

This clonotype appeared many times. The V and J genes are TRBV20-1 and TRBJ2-3, with TRBD2 matching 10 bases. Germline values: CDR1 DFQATT, CDR2 SNEGSKA (reference sequence). J gave up 3 bases and V 3 bases, and 3 bases lay outside the gene matches. This CDR3 region has 14 residues. CDR3: CSASTSGITDTQYF. The CDR3 nucleotides read TGCAGTGCTAGCACTAGCGGGATTACAGATACGCAGTATTTT.

This clonotype was recorded at least ten times. The gene calls are TRBV29-1 and TRBJ1-3; D is perhaps TRBD1 (6 bases). The CDR3 sequence is 13 residues long. Trimming stripped 3 bases from V and 9 bases from J, with 15 bases between. The germline V gene has CDR1 SQVTM and CDR2 ANQGSEA. CDR3 amino acids: CSVDAGARGTIYF. The CDR3 DNA sequence: TGCAGCGTTGATGCAGGGGCGCGGGGCACCATATATTTT.

The rearrangement links TRBV25-1 to TRBJ2-6; TRBD2 matches 9 bases. V lost 4 bases and J lost 2; bases outside the gene matches: 9. The CDR3 runs 18 residues. From germline, CDR1 is MGHDK and CDR2 SYGVNS. CDR3 DNA sequence: TGTGCCAGCAGTGCACGCGGGAGGGCAACCGCTGGGGCCAACGTCCTGACTTTC. It is translated as CASSARGRATAGANVLTF.